These 8 T cell receptor beta chains were sequenced from one sample in a study of T cells in Graves' hyperthyroidism and ophthalmopathy. There were TCR beta CDR3 regions amplified from RNA transcripts. A first-round RT-PCR of the TCR CDR3 used the HTBI primer set. MiXCR, applied by TCRdb to the multiplex PCR reads, yields one record per CDR3 protein. In the table there are more than 350,000 distinct CDR3 sequences, 15% of which are singletons. Sequenced input: blood. All receptors derive from a woman in her 30s with Graves' hyperthyroidism.

Ten or more counts support this clonotype. This chain connects TRBV12-3 or TRBV12-4 to TRBJ1-1; D is undetermined. The length of the CDR3 is 11 residues. The V end was cut by 3 bases, the J end by 7 bases, with 6 bases between. CDR3 protein: CASSLGGEAFF. The DNA for the CDR3 is TGTGCCAGCAGTTTGGGCGGTGAAGCTTTCTTT.

The sample holds many counts of this clonotype. The V and J genes are TRBV5-1 and TRBJ2-1; 7 bases are a match to TRBD2. V shed 0 bases, J shed 1 base, and the junction held 10 bases outside the gene matches. This CDR3 is 18 amino acids long. Germline values: CDR1 SGHRS, CDR2 YFSETQ. This chain's CDR3 is CASSLAGASGGSYNEQFF. CDR3 nucleotides: TGCGCCAGCAGCTTGGCCGGGGCTAGCGGTGGATCCTACAATGAGCAGTTCTTC. The whole variable domain, remainder taken from reference TRBV5-1 and TRBJ2-1, is KAGVTQTPRYLIKTRGQQVTLSCSPISGHRSVSWYQQTPGQGLQFLFEYFSETQRNKGNFPGRFSGRQFSNSRSEMNVSTLELGDSALYLCASSLAGASGGSYNEQFFGPGTRLTVL.

This chain joins TRBV10-3 and TRBJ2-1; 13 nucleotides agree with TRBD2. Germline CDR1 reads ENHRY; CDR2 reads SYGVKD. The V segment lost 3 bases and the J segment 2 bases; nucleotides outside the gene matches: 1. The CDR3 is made up of 16 amino acids. Here the CDR3 reads CAISEGTSGTYNEQFF. CDR3 nucleotide sequence: TGTGCCATCAGTGAAGGGACTAGCGGGACCTACAATGAGCAGTTCTTC.

This clonotype came up many times. The chain joins TRBV15 to TRBJ2-6; 8 bases line up with TRBD1. Germline CDR1 is LNHNV and CDR2 is YYDKDF (reference sequence). The CDR3 has 15 amino acids. Unmatched junction bases numbered 4, after V lost 5 bases and J lost 4 bases. The CDR3 DNA reads TGTGCCACCAGCGAGGACAGGGTCGGGGCCAACGTCCTGACTTTC. It yields the protein CATSEDRVGANVLTF.

DNA of the CDR3: TGTGCCAGCAGCCCCCGGACAGGGGCGATTAGCAATCAGCCCCAGCATTTT. It is translated as CASSPRTGAISNQPQHF. The rearrangement uses TRBV4-2 and TRBJ1-5; 9 positions match TRBD1. Per germline, CDR1 LGHNA and CDR2 YNFKEQ. The J segment lost 0 bases and the V segment lost 4 bases, leaving 7 bases of the junction unmatched. This CDR3 spans 17 amino acids.

This clonotype was counted only a few times. V is TRBV24-1 and J is TRBJ2-6; D may be TRBD1 (6 bases). Trimming took off 4 bases at V and 2 bases at J, with 11 bases between the two ends. Germline CDR1 and CDR2: KGHDR and SFDVKD. The CDR3 covers 16 residues. CDR3 amino acids: CATSDADRPGANVLTF. The CDR3 DNA follows: TGTGCCACCAGTGACGCCGACAGGCCTGGGGCCAACGTCCTGACTTTC.

This clonotype has a count of ten or more. The CDR3 DNA reads TGTGCCAGTTATACTAGAGAACCCTTGTACAATGAGCAGTTCTTC. Translated, it gives CASYTREPLYNEQFF. The chain links TRBV27 to TRBJ2-1; D may be TRBD2 (5 bases). In germline, CDR1 is MNHEY, CDR2 SMNVEV (reference sequence). V was trimmed by 9 bases and J by 4 bases, leaving 19 bases between them. The CDR3 has 15 residues.

There are many counts of this clonotype. The V and J genes are TRBV3-1 and TRBJ1-3; D not resolved. CDR1 is LGHDT and CDR2 is YNNKEL in the germline V gene (reference sequence). Trimming stripped 0 bases from V and 4 bases from J, with 4 bases between. The CDR3 loop spans 13 amino acids. CDR3 sequence (DNA): TGTGCCAGCAGCCAAGATGAAGGAAACACCATATATTTT. It is translated as CASSQDEGNTIYF.